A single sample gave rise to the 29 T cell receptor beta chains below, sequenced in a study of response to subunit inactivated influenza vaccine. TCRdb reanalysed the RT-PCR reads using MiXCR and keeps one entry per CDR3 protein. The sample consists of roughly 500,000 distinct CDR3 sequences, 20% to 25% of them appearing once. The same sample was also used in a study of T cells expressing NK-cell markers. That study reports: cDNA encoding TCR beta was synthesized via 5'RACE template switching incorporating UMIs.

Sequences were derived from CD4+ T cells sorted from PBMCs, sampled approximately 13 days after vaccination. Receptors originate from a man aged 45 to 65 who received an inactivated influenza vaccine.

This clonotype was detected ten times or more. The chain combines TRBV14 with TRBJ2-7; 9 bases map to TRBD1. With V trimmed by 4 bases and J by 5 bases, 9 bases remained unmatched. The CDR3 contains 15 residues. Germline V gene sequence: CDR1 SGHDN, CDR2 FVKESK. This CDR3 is CASSPPRTGVDEQYF. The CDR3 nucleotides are TGTGCCAGCAGCCCCCCCCGGACAGGGGTGGACGAGCAGTACTTC.

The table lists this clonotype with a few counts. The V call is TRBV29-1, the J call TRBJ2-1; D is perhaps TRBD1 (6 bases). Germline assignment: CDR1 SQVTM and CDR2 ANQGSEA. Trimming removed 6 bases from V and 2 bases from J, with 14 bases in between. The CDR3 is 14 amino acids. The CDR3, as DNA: TGCAGCGTGATCACAGGACAGACCTACAATGAGCAGTTCTTC. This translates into CSVITGQTYNEQFF.

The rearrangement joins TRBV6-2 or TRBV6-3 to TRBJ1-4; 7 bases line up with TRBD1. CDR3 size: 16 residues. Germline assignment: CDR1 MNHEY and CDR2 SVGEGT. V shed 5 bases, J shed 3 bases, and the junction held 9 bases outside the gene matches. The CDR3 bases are TGTGCCAGCAGTACCTTCGACAGGGCTTCTAATGAAAAACTGTTTTTT. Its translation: CASSTFDRASNEKLFF.

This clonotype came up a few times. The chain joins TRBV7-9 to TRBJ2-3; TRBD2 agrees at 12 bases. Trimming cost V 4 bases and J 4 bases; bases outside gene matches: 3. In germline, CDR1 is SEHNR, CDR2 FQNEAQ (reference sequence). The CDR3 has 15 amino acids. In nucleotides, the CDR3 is TGTGCCAGCAGCTCCCTAGCGGGAGGGTCAGATACGCAGTATTTT. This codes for CASSSLAGGSDTQYF.

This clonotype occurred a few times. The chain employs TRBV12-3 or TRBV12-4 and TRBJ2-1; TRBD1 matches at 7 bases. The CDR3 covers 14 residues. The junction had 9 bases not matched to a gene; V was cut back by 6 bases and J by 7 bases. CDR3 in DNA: TGTGCCAGCAGCCGTGCAGGGGGTGGGAATGAGCAGTTCTTC. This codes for CASSRAGGGNEQFF.

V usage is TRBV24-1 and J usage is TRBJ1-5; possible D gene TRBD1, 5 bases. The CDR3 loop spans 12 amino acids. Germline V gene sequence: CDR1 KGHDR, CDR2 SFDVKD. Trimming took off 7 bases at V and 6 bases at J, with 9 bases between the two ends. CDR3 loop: CATSAGTQPQHF. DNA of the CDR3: TGTGCCACCAGCGCAGGGACTCAGCCCCAGCATTTT.

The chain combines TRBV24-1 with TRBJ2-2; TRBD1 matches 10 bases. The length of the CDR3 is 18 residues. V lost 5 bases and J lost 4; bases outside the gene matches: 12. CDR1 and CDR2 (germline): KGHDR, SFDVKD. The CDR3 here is CATSGGTAGTGVTGELFF. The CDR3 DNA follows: TGTGCCACCAGTGGCGGGACAGCCGGGACAGGGGTCACCGGGGAGCTGTTTTTT.

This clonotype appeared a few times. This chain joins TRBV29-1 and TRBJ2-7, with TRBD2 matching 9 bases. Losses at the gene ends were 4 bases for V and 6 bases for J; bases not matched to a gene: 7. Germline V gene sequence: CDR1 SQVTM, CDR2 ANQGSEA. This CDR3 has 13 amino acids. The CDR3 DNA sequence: TGCAGCGTTGCCCGCGGGAGGGCCAGCGAGCAGTACTTC. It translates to CSVARGRASEQYF.

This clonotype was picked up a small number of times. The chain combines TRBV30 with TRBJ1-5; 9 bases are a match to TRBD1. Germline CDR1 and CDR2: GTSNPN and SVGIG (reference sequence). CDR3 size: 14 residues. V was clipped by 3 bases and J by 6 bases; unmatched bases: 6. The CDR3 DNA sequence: TGTGCCTGGAGAAAGGACAGGGGCTTTCAGCCCCAGCATTTT. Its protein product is CAWRKDRGFQPQHF.

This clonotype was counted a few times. CDR3 protein: CASSPFGFLLAEPVHEQYF. The CDR3 DNA reads TGTGCCAGCAGTCCGTTCGGATTTCTCTTAGCGGAGCCGGTACACGAGCAGTACTTC. The V gene is TRBV28, the J gene TRBJ2-7, with D possibly being TRBD2 (6 bases). The CDR3 runs 19 residues. The V gene's germline CDR1 is MDHEN and CDR2 SYDVKM. V lost 5 bases and J lost 5, with 31 bases in between.

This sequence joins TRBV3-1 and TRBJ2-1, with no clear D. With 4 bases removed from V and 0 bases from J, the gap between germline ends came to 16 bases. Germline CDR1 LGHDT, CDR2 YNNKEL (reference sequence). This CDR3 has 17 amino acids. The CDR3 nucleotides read TGTGCCAGCAGCCGACTTGCGGCTCCGAGCTCCTACAATGAGCAGTTCTTC. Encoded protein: CASSRLAAPSSYNEQFF.

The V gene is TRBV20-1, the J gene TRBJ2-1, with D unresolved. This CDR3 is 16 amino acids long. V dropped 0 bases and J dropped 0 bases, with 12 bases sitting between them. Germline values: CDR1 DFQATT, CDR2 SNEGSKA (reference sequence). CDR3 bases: TGCAGTGCTAGAGATCTCGACGGAAGCTCCTACAATGAGCAGTTCTTC. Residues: CSARDLDGSSYNEQFF.

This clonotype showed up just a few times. The CDR3 DNA sequence: TGCGCCAGCAGTCGCCAACTCGAAAGCTCCTACAATGAGCAGTTCTTC. It codes for CASSRQLESSYNEQFF. The genes are TRBV4-3 and TRBJ2-1; D ambiguous. V lost 6 bases and J lost 0, with 15 bases in between. Per the germline V gene, CDR1 is LGHNA and CDR2 is YSLEER. The CDR3 consists of 16 residues.

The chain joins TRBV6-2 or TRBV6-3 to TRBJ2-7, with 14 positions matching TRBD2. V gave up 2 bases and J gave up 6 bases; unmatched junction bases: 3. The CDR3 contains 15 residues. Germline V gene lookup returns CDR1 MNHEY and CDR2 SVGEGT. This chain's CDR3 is CASSYRGLAGVEQYF. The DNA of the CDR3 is TGTGCCAGCAGTTACCGGGGACTAGCGGGAGTCGAGCAGTACTTC.

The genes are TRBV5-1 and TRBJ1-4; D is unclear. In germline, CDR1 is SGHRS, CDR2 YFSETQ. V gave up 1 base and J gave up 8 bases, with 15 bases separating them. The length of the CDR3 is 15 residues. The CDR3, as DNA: TGCGCCAGCAGCTTGAGTGGGAGGGCTGGCGAAAAACTGTTTTTT. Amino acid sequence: CASSLSGRAGEKLFF.

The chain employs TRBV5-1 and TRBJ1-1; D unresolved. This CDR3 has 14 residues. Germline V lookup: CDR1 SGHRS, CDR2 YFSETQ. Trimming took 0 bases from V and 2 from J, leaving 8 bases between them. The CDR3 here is CASSLVGSNTEAFF. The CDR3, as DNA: TGCGCCAGCAGCTTGGTAGGGAGTAACACTGAAGCTTTCTTT.

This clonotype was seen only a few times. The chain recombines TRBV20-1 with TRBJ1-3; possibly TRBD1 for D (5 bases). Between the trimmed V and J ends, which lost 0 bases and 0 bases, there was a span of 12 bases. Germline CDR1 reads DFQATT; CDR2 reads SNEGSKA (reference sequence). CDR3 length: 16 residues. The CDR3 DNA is TGCAGTGCTAGAGATCGTGCAGGGCCCTCTGGAAACACCATATATTTT. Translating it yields CSARDRAGPSGNTIYF.

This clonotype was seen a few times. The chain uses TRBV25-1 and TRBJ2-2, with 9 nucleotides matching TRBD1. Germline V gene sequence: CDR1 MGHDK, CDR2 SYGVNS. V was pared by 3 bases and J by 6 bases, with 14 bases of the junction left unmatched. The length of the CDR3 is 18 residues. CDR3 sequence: CASSDPGARDRVAGELFF. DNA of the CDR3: TGTGCCAGCAGTGACCCAGGGGCCCGGGACAGGGTCGCCGGGGAGCTGTTTTTT.

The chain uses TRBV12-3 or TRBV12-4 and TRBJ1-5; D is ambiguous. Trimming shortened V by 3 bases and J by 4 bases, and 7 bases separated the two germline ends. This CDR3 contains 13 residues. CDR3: CASSFRQNQPQHF. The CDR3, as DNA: TGTGCCAGCAGTTTTAGGCAGAATCAGCCCCAGCATTTT.

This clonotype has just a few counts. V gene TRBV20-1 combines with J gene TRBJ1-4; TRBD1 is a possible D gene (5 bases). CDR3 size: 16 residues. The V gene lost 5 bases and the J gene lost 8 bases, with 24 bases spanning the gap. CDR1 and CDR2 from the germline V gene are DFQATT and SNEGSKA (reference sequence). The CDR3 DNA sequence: TGCAGTGCTCGCCAAGGGTGGGGACTAGGGGAGGAAAAACTGTTTTTT. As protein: CSARQGWGLGEEKLFF.

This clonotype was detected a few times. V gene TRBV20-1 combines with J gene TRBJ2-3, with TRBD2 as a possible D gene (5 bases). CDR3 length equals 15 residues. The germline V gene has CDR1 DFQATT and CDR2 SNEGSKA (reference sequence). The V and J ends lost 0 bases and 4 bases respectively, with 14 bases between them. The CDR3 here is CSAREEGRNPDTQYF. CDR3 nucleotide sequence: TGCAGTGCTAGAGAAGAGGGTCGAAATCCAGATACGCAGTATTTT.

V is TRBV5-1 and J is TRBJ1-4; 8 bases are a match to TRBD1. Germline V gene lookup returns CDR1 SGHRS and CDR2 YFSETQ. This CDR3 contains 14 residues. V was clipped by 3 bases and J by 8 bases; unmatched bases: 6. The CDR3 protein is CASSSGGVGEKLFF. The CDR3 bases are TGCGCCAGCAGCTCAGGGGGCGTCGGAGAAAAACTGTTTTTT.

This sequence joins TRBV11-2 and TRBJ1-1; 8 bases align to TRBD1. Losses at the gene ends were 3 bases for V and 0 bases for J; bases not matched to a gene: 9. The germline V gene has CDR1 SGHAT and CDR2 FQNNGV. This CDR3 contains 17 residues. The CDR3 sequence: CASSFGQGRLLNTEAFF. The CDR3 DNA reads TGTGCCAGCAGCTTCGGACAGGGTAGGCTTTTGAACACTGAAGCTTTCTTT.

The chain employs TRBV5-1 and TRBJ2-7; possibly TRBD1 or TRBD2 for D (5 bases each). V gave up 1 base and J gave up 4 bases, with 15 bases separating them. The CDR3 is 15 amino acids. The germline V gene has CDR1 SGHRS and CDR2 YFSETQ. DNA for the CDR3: TGCGCCAGCAGCTTGAATGCCGGGACGGAGTACGAGCAGTACTTC. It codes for CASSLNAGTEYEQYF.

The CDR3 sequence: CASGESPDTQYF. In DNA form, the CDR3 reads TGTGCCAGCGGAGAAAGTCCAGATACGCAGTATTTT. The chain uses TRBV9 and TRBJ2-3; no definite D call. The V end was cut by 7 bases, the J end by 4 bases, with 10 bases between. Germline CDR1 is SGDLS and CDR2 is YYNGEE. CDR3 length: 12 residues.

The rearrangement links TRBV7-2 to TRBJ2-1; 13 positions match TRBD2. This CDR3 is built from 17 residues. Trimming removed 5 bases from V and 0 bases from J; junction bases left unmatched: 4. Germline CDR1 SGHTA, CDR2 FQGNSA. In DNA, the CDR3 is TGTGCCAGCAGCAAAACTAGCGGGGGGGCCTCCTACAATGAGCAGTTCTTC. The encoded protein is CASSKTSGGASYNEQFF.

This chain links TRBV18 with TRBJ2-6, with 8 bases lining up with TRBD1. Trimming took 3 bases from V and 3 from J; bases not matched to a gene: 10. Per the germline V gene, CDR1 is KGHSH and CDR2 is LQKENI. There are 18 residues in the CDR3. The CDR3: CASSPTRQGADGANVLTF. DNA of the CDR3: TGTGCCAGCTCACCGACGCGGCAGGGGGCCGATGGGGCCAACGTCCTGACTTTC. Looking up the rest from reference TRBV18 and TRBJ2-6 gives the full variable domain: NAGVMQNPRHLVRRRGQEARLRCSPMKGHSHVYWYRQLPEEGLKFMVYLQKENIIDESGMPKERFSAEFPKEGPSILRIQQVVRGDSAAYFCASSPTRQGADGANVLTFGAGSRLTVL.

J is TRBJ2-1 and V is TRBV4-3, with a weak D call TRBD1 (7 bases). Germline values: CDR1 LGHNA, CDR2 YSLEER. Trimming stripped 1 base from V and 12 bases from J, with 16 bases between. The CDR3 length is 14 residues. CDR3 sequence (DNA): TGCGCCAGCAGCCAAGGACAGGGCGGGGATGCGCAGTTCTTC. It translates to CASSQGQGGDAQFF.

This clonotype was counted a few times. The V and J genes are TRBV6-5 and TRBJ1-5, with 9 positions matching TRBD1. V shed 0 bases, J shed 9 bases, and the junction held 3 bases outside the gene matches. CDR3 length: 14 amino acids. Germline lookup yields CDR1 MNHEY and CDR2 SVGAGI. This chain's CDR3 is CASSYSGQGLPQHF. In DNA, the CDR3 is TGTGCCAGCAGTTACTCTGGACAGGGGTTGCCCCAGCATTTT.